Below, 22 T cell receptor beta chains from the same sample are listed, as sequenced in a study of CD8+ T cells in alopecia areata. Treatment specified: oral pan-JAK inhibitor, 5-10 mg twice daily. Extraction and reverse transcription of RNA yielded cDNA as the sequencing template. Method: immunoSEQ multiplex PCR; TCRdb's copy keeps in-frame clones and lacks some. The sample includes about 190,000 clones, roughly three fifths of them seen just once. Material: CD4+ T cells sorted from blood, obtained at week 4, from a patient treated with tofacitinib. The origin of the receptors is a human donor with alopecia areata.

The rearrangement uses TRBV29-1 and TRBJ1-1; 8 bases agree with TRBD1. The CDR3 contains 14 residues. Germline loops: CDR1 SQVTM, CDR2 ANQGSEA. After removal of 4 bases from V and 1 base from J, the junction contained 5 bases not matched to a gene. The DNA for the CDR3 is TGCAGCGTTGTACACAGGGGGTGGAACACTGAAGCTTTCTTT. Residues: CSVVHRGWNTEAFF.

This clone was seen a few times. This chain connects TRBV29-1 to TRBJ2-5, with D tentatively TRBD1 (6 bases). This CDR3 is 12 amino acids long. The V and J ends lost 8 bases and 2 bases respectively, with 12 bases between them. CDR1 is SQVTM, CDR2 ANQGSEA, per germline. The CDR3 loop reads CSLGQTQETQYF. The CDR3 DNA is TGCAGCTTAGGACAGACTCAAGAGACCCAGTACTTC.

V usage is TRBV29-1 and J usage is TRBJ2-3, with TRBD1 identical over 9 bases. V shed 0 bases and J 7 bases; nucleotides not matched to a gene: 14. CDR1 and CDR2 from the germline V gene are SQVTM and ANQGSEA. The CDR3 spans 17 residues. The CDR3 loop reads CSVEDDPSTGGWNTQYF. The CDR3 bases are TGCAGCGTTGAAGATGACCCTTCCACAGGGGGCTGGAATACGCAGTATTTT.

This chain links TRBV5-1 with TRBJ2-7; 9 nucleotides line up with TRBD2. CDR1 and CDR2 from the germline V gene are SGHRS and YFSETQ. This CDR3 comprises 17 residues. V dropped 0 bases and J dropped 5; count of bases not matched to a gene: 12. CDR3 residues: CASSLGSSGRIQDEQYF. The DNA of the CDR3 is TGCGCCAGCAGCTTGGGCAGTAGCGGGAGAATTCAGGACGAGCAGTACTTC.

This clone was observed a single time. The J gene is TRBJ2-1, the V gene TRBV28; D is uncertain. The CDR3 is 13 residues long. Germline-derived CDR1 and CDR2 are MDHEN and SYDVKM. V was cut by 2 bases and J by 10 bases, with 12 bases left in between. CDR3 in DNA: TGTGCCAGCAGTTTAGTCCAGCAGACCGAGCAGTTCTTC. It encodes CASSLVQQTEQFF.

V and J are TRBV19 and TRBJ2-6, with a tentative D call TRBD1 (6 bases). Germline CDR1 LNHDA, CDR2 SQIVND (reference sequence). This CDR3 region has 17 residues. Trimming removed 2 bases at V and 0 bases at J, with 11 bases between. In DNA form, the CDR3 reads TGTGCCAGTAGTATACGGATCAGGGGCTCTGGGGCCAACGTCCTGACTTTC. Translated: CASSIRIRGSGANVLTF. Combining the CDR3 with reference TRBV19 and TRBJ2-6 gives the whole variable domain DGGITQSPKYLFRKEGQNVTLSCEQNLNHDAMYWYRQDPGQGLRLIYYSQIVNDFQKGDIAEGYSVSREKKESFPLTVTSAQKNPTAFYLCASSIRIRGSGANVLTFGAGSRLTVL.

The V and J genes are TRBV4-3 and TRBJ2-3; D call uncertain. Trimming cost V 0 bases and J 4 bases, with 5 bases left between them. Looked up from germline, CDR1 is LGHNA and CDR2 is YSLEER. This CDR3 spans 13 amino acids. CDR3 loop: CASSQEWADTQYF. The CDR3 coding sequence is TGCGCCAGCAGCCAAGAGTGGGCAGATACGCAGTATTTT.

The V and J genes are TRBV29-1 and TRBJ1-1; D unresolved. Germline loops: CDR1 SQVTM, CDR2 ANQGSEA. V gave up 6 bases and J gave up 10 bases, with 24 bases separating them. This CDR3 has 14 residues. The CDR3 region is CSVARDTSDPGAFF. The DNA of the CDR3 is TGCAGCGTGGCTAGAGACACCTCCGACCCCGGAGCTTTCTTT.

This clone was found a few times. The sample holds other DNA sequences that translate to the same CDR3. The chain links TRBV30 to TRBJ1-2; tentatively, D is TRBD1 (5 bases). The CDR3 extends over 13 amino acids. CDR1 is GTSNPN and CDR2 is SVGIG in the germline V gene (reference sequence). Trimming took 2 bases from V and 2 from J, leaving 9 bases between them. CDR3 in DNA: TGTGCCTGGAGTCCCGACAGCAACTATGGCTACACCTTC. It is translated as CAWSPDSNYGYTF.

This sequence joins TRBV7-2 and TRBJ2-5, with D possibly being TRBD2 (6 bases). Germline V gene lookup returns CDR1 SGHTA and CDR2 FQGNSA. Trimming removed 5 bases at V and 4 bases at J, with 14 bases between. This CDR3 region has 14 residues. In nucleotides, the CDR3 is TGTGCCAGCAGCCCTACTAGCTCCTCAGAGACCCAGTACTTC. Protein sequence: CASSPTSSSETQYF.

This chain joins TRBV2 and TRBJ1-1; TRBD1 matches 8 bases. Unmatched junction bases numbered 9, after V lost 8 bases and J lost 1 base. The germline V gene has CDR1 SNHLY and CDR2 FYNNEI. This CDR3 has 15 amino acids. DNA of the CDR3: TGTGCCAGCTCCCTCAGGGGGCCTTCGAACACTGAAGCTTTCTTT. It translates to CASSLRGPSNTEAFF. Full variable domain (remainder filled in from reference TRBV2 and TRBJ1-1): EPEVTQTPSHQVTQMGQEVILRCVPISNHLYFYWYRQILGQKVEFLVSFYNNEISEKSEIFDDQFSVERPDGSNFTLKIRSTKLEDSAMYFCASSLRGPSNTEAFFGQGTRLTVV.

The gene calls are TRBV29-1 and TRBJ1-1, with 9 bases fitting TRBD1. CDR1 SQVTM and CDR2 ANQGSEA come from the germline V gene. CDR3 length equals 13 residues. Trimming at V came to 7 bases and at J to 2 bases, leaving 5 bases not matched to a gene. The CDR3 DNA follows: TGCAGCGCCACGGACAGGGGTAACACTGAAGCTTTCTTT. Its translation: CSATDRGNTEAFF.

The genes are TRBV6-5 and TRBJ1-4; D is perhaps TRBD1 (5 bases). The V and J ends lost 6 bases and 7 bases respectively, with 12 bases between them. The CDR3 has 13 residues. Germline V lookup: CDR1 MNHEY, CDR2 SVGAGI. The CDR3 loop is CASRGQGGEKLFF. CDR3 nucleotide sequence: TGTGCCAGCAGGGGGCAGGGAGGTGAAAAACTGTTTTTT.

In this sample, this clone turned up once. This chain links TRBV5-6 with TRBJ2-7; D possibly corresponds to TRBD1 (7 bases). Deletions cut 7 bases from V and 7 bases from J, with 18 bases between. Germline V lookup: CDR1 SGHDT, CDR2 YYEEEE. The CDR3 sequence is 13 residues long. CDR3 in DNA: TGTGCCAGCCGCAAAGGGGGCGCGGGGGAGCAGTACTTC. Translating gives CASRKGGAGEQYF.

In its sample, this clone was seen a few times. The chain couples TRBV4-1 to TRBJ2-7; 11 positions match TRBD2. The germline V gene has CDR1 MGHRA and CDR2 YSYEKL. V lost 0 bases and J lost 5; bases outside the gene matches: 9. The length of the CDR3 is 17 residues. The CDR3 is CASSQDLPSGRYDEQYF. CDR3 sequence (DNA): TGCGCCAGCAGCCAAGACCTCCCTAGCGGGAGGTATGACGAGCAGTACTTC.

This chain connects TRBV2 to TRBJ2-3; maybe TRBD1 (5 bases). V was pared by 2 bases and J by 2 bases, with 11 bases between. The CDR3 totals 15 residues. CDR1 SNHLY and CDR2 FYNNEI come from the germline V gene. CDR3 nucleotides: TGTGCCAGCAGTGAACTGGGGCAGACCACAGATACGCAGTATTTT. It translates to CASSELGQTTDTQYF.

This sequence joins TRBV28 and TRBJ2-2, with 9 bases identical to TRBD1. Germline loops: CDR1 MDHEN, CDR2 SYDVKM. The CDR3 extends over 16 amino acids. Losses at the gene ends were 5 bases for V and 5 bases for J; bases not matched to a gene: 9. CDR3 region: CASSAFGGTGTGELFF. CDR3 bases: TGTGCCAGCAGTGCCTTCGGGGGGACAGGGACCGGGGAGCTGTTTTTT.

The rearrangement uses TRBV29-1 and TRBJ1-1; D is unclear. CDR3 length: 11 residues. Trimming stripped 6 bases from V and 5 bases from J, with 10 bases between. Germline values: CDR1 SQVTM, CDR2 ANQGSEA. CDR3 region: CSVSDLTEAFF. The CDR3, as DNA: TGCAGCGTCTCAGACTTGACTGAAGCTTTCTTT.

This chain connects TRBV5-1 to TRBJ2-2; a possible D gene is TRBD1 (5 bases). The CDR3 spans 14 residues. Germline loops: CDR1 SGHRS, CDR2 YFSETQ. Trimming removed 1 base at V and 6 bases at J, with 10 bases between. CDR3 bases: TGCGCCAGCAGCTTGACAACAGGTCCCGGGGAGCTGTTTTTT. It encodes CASSLTTGPGELFF. Combining the CDR3 with reference TRBV5-1 and TRBJ2-2 gives the whole variable domain KAGVTQTPRYLIKTRGQQVTLSCSPISGHRSVSWYQQTPGQGLQFLFEYFSETQRNKGNFPGRFSGRQFSNSRSEMNVSTLELGDSALYLCASSLTTGPGELFFGEGSRLTVL.

This clone was picked up a small number of times. The V and J genes are TRBV27 and TRBJ2-5; 8 bases align to TRBD2. Trimming cost V 6 bases and J 4 bases; bases outside gene matches: 7. CDR1 and CDR2 from the germline V gene are MNHEY and SMNVEV (reference sequence). The CDR3 has 14 residues. CDR3 protein: CASRQREMVETQYF. As DNA, the CDR3 is TGTGCCAGCAGGCAGCGGGAGATGGTAGAGACCCAGTACTTC.

The CDR3 nucleotides read TGTGCCAGCGGGGGGCGGGAGTCTGTCTACGAGCAGTACTTC. Its protein is CASGGRESVYEQYF. The chain joins TRBV6-5 to TRBJ2-7, with D perhaps TRBD2 (7 bases). CDR3 length equals 14 residues. Germline V gene lookup returns CDR1 MNHEY and CDR2 SVGAGI. The V end was cut by 8 bases, the J end by 3 bases, with 17 bases between.

This clone has ten or more counts. The chain joins TRBV6-6 to TRBJ1-5; D gene ambiguous. Germline V gene data show CDR1 as MNHNY and CDR2 as SVGAGI (reference sequence). This CDR3 has 14 amino acids. V lost 0 bases, J lost 7 bases, and 10 bases lay in between. The CDR3 DNA follows: TGTGCCAGCAGTTACTCGAGTGGGCTGCAGCCCCAGCATTTT. Translation gives CASSYSSGLQPQHF.